These 22 T cell receptor beta chains were sequenced from one sample in a study of breast tumors, draining lymph nodes, adjacent tissues. A single record per CDR3 protein comes from TCRdb applying MiXCR to the multiplex PCR reads. The data contain some 120,000 distinct CDR3 sequences, 15% to 20% of them singletons. Samples came from axillary lymph nodes draining the breast cancer. The specimen sequenced was axillary lymph node tissue. These receptors were obtained from a female donor with breast cancer. Some clones in this sample may be carry-over from other donors' samples.

This sequence joins TRBV28 and TRBJ2-1; 8 bases fit TRBD2. V trimming: 5 bases; J trimming: 10 bases; junction bases outside the gene matches: 13. Germline lookup yields CDR1 MDHEN and CDR2 SYDVKM. The CDR3 is 15 amino acids. In DNA, the CDR3 is TGTGCCAGCAGTCTAAGCGGGAGTAGGGCGTCGGAGCAGTTCTTC. Translation gives CASSLSGSRASEQFF. Full variable domain (missing parts from reference TRBV28 and TRBJ2-1): DVKVTQSSRYLVKRTGEKVFLECVQDMDHENMFWYRQDPGLGLRLIYFSYDVKMKEKGDIPEGYSVSREKKERFSLILESASTNQTSMYLCASSLSGSRASEQFFGPGTRLTVL.

This clonotype was seen repeatedly, ten times or more. The genes are TRBV18 and TRBJ1-5, with 8 positions matching TRBD1. Germline V gives CDR1 KGHSH, CDR2 LQKENI. The length of the CDR3 is 15 residues. V shed 4 bases, J shed 2 bases, and the junction held 4 bases outside the gene matches. CDR3 sequence reads: CASSQGTGRNQPQHF. The CDR3 nucleotides are TGTGCCAGCTCACAGGGGACAGGCCGCAATCAGCCCCAGCATTTT.

V is TRBV28 and J is TRBJ2-5; TRBD2 is a possible D gene (7 bases). Germline loops: CDR1 MDHEN, CDR2 SYDVKM. The length of the CDR3 is 15 residues. Trimming stripped 0 bases from V and 5 bases from J, with 13 bases between. Written as DNA, the CDR3 is TGTGCCAGCAGTTTATGGGGGGGGGCGCGGGAGACCCAGTACTTC. The encoded protein is CASSLWGGARETQYF.

The chain carries TRBV11-1 and TRBJ2-5; D is uncertain. There are 16 residues in the CDR3. Germline V gene data show CDR1 as SGHAT and CDR2 as FQDESV (reference sequence). Trimming removed 0 bases from V and 3 bases from J, with 14 bases in between. CDR3 region: CASSLAPPLHKETQYF. The CDR3 nucleotides are TGTGCCAGCAGCTTAGCGCCCCCGCTCCATAAAGAGACCCAGTACTTC. The entire variable domain, with the rest obtained from reference TRBV11-1 and TRBJ2-5, is as follows: EAEVAQSPRYKITEKSQAVAFWCDPISGHATLYWYRQILGQGPELLVQFQDESVVDDSQLPKDRFSAERLKGVDSTLKIQPAELGDSAMYLCASSLAPPLHKETQYFGPGTRLLVL.

To note about this clonotype: One junction end does not reproduce the germline sequence, and a read error may be involved. J is TRBJ1-6 and V is TRBV11-2; no reliable D call. The germline CDR1 and CDR2 sequences are SGHAT and FQNNGV. The CDR3 extends over 14 amino acids. For the CDR3, the DNA is TGTGCCAGCAGCCAACCAGGAGATAATCCACCCCTCCACTTT. Protein sequence: CASSQPGDNPPLHF.

This clonotype was seen many times. The chain employs TRBV5-4 and TRBJ1-2; D uncertain. This CDR3 comprises 11 residues. Germline loops: CDR1 SGHNT, CDR2 YYREEE (reference sequence). With 5 bases removed from V and 1 base from J, the gap between germline ends came to 3 bases. The DNA for the CDR3 is TGTGCCAGCAGTTATAACTATGGCTACACCTTC. Amino acids: CASSYNYGYTF.

Points on this clonotype: This may be a read error, as it is one base from a much larger clone. This chain links TRBV27 with TRBJ2-3, with TRBD1 matching 7 bases. The germline CDR1 and CDR2 sequences are MNHEY and SMNVEV (reference sequence). This CDR3 region has 13 residues. The CDR3 region has the DNA TGTGCCAGCAGACAGGGGCTGGCAGATACGCGGTATTTT. Translated, it gives CASRQGLADTRYF.

About this clonotype itself: A single base separates this from a much larger clone, so it may be a read error. This chain links TRBV3-1 with TRBJ2-7; D gene ambiguous. In germline, CDR1 is LGHDT, CDR2 YNNKEL (reference sequence). CDR3 length: 13 amino acids. Trimming pared 2 bases from V and 2 bases from J, leaving 7 bases between. CDR3 DNA: TGTGCCAGCAGCCAAATGAGCCCCTACGAGCAGTACTTC. Its translation: CASSQMSPYEQYF.

This clonotype came up many times. The rearrangement links TRBV10-1 to TRBJ1-2; D is unresolved. The CDR3 runs to 13 residues. Germline loops: CDR1 WNHNN, CDR2 SYGVQD (reference sequence). The V gene lost 3 bases and the J gene lost 7 bases, with 12 bases spanning the gap. This CDR3 reads CASSDSQNGGYTF. In DNA form, the CDR3 reads TGCGCCAGCAGTGATTCTCAGAACGGTGGCTACACCTTC.

This clonotype has at least ten counts. The chain is built from TRBV30 and TRBJ2-1, with D perhaps TRBD1 (6 bases). Germline CDR1 and CDR2: GTSNPN and SVGIG (reference sequence). The CDR3 covers 13 residues. Trimming stripped 3 bases from V and 7 bases from J, with 13 bases between. The CDR3 loop reads CAWSRSQGNEQFF. The CDR3 nucleotides read TGTGCCTGGAGCAGAAGCCAGGGGAATGAGCAGTTCTTC.

This clonotype was seen many times. The V gene is TRBV2, the J gene TRBJ2-2; D gene uncertain. This CDR3 spans 13 amino acids. The germline V gene encodes CDR1 SNHLY and CDR2 FYNNEI. The V gene lost 4 bases and the J gene lost 4 bases, with 7 bases spanning the gap. CDR3 sequence: CASSAESTGELFF. As DNA, the CDR3 is TGTGCCAGCAGTGCCGAAAGCACCGGGGAGCTGTTTTTT.

This clonotype has a count of ten or more. V usage is TRBV2 and J usage is TRBJ2-3; D is ambiguous. The CDR3 loop spans 12 amino acids. The germline V and J ends were trimmed by 8 bases and 2 bases, with 8 bases remaining between them. Germline loops: CDR1 SNHLY, CDR2 FYNNEI. CDR3 sequence reads: CASDGDTDTQYF. The CDR3 bases are TGTGCCAGCGATGGGGACACAGATACGCAGTATTTT.

This clonotype was observed at least ten times. The rearrangement joins TRBV15 to TRBJ2-1, with D tentatively TRBD1 or TRBD2 (5 bases each). The germline gives CDR1 LNHNV, CDR2 YYDKDF (reference sequence). V lost 0 bases and J lost 8, with 17 bases in between. The CDR3 runs 16 residues. Here the CDR3 reads CATSRDDGTFRYEQFF. As DNA, the CDR3 is TGTGCCACCAGCAGAGATGATGGGACCTTTCGATATGAGCAGTTCTTC. Filled out from reference TRBV15 and TRBJ2-1, the complete variable domain reads DAMVIQNPRYQVTQFGKPVTLSCSQTLNHNVMYWYQQKSSQAPKLLFHYYDKDFNNEADTPDNFQSRRPNTSFCFLDIRSPGLGDTAMYLCATSRDDGTFRYEQFFGPGTRLTVL.

There are many counts of this clonotype. The chain employs TRBV9 and TRBJ2-5, with 9 bases fitting TRBD1. V shed 6 bases and J 2 bases; nucleotides not matched to a gene: 11. CDR3 length: 16 residues. Germline V gene lookup returns CDR1 SGDLS and CDR2 YYNGEE. The CDR3 DNA reads TGTGCCAGCAACAACCCGGACAGGGGACCTCAAGAGACCCAGTACTTC. Protein sequence: CASNNPDRGPQETQYF. Full variable domain (outside the CDR3, taken from reference TRBV9 and TRBJ2-5): DSGVTQTPKHLITATGQRVTLRCSPRSGDLSVYWYQQSLDQGLQFLIQYYNGEERAKGNILERFSAQQFPDLHSELNLSSLELGDSALYFCASNNPDRGPQETQYFGPGTRLLVL.

This clonotype occurred many times. This chain connects TRBV10-3 to TRBJ2-2, with unresolved D. Germline CDR1 reads ENHRY; CDR2 reads SYGVKD. There are 12 residues in the CDR3. Trimming removed 2 bases from V and 2 bases from J, with 0 bases in between. CDR3 residues: CAISENTGELFF. For the CDR3, the DNA is TGTGCCATCAGTGAGAACACCGGGGAGCTGTTTTTT.

This rearrangement joins TRBV5-4 to TRBJ2-3; D gene uncertain. Germline V gene data show CDR1 as SGHNT and CDR2 as YYREEE (reference sequence). The V end lost 4 bases, the J end lost 6 bases, and 12 bases lay between the germline ends. There are 13 residues in the CDR3. The CDR3 here is CASSIHMRDTQYF. Written as DNA, the CDR3 is TGTGCCAGCAGCATCCATATGAGGGATACGCAGTATTTT.

This clonotype came up many times. This rearrangement joins TRBV3-1 to TRBJ2-1; 10 positions match TRBD2. J gave up 8 bases and V 6 bases, and 10 bases lay outside the gene matches. The CDR3 is made up of 15 amino acids. Germline V CDR1 and CDR2: LGHDT, YNNKEL (reference sequence). The CDR3 is CASSLLSGRAYEQFF. The CDR3 coding sequence is TGTGCCAGCAGTCTACTCAGCGGGAGGGCCTATGAGCAGTTCTTC.

This clonotype is categorized as medium-sized (0.01 to 0.1%). The gene calls are TRBV24-1 and TRBJ2-7; D call uncertain. Germline lookup yields CDR1 KGHDR and CDR2 SFDVKD. The ends were cut back, 5 bases at V and 6 bases at J, with 13 bases in the middle. There are 13 residues in the CDR3. The CDR3 loop reads CATSGATYGEQYF. The CDR3 DNA follows: TGTGCCACCAGTGGGGCGACTTACGGCGAGCAGTACTTC.

Concerning this clonotype itself: The conserved phenylalanine or tryptophan is not found at the CDR3 terminus, so this likely reflects a read error. This sequence joins TRBV20-1 and TRBJ2-3; 8 positions match TRBD2. Germline V gene sequence: CDR1 DFQATT, CDR2 SNEGSKA (reference sequence). The CDR3 contains 11 residues. In DNA form, the CDR3 reads TGCAGTGCTGGACTAGCAGACACGCAGTATCTT. Protein sequence: CSAGLADTQYL.

This clonotype appeared a few times. The chain couples TRBV28 to TRBJ2-1, with D perhaps matching TRBD2 (5 bases). Per the germline V gene, CDR1 is MDHEN and CDR2 is SYDVKM. The CDR3 spans 14 residues. V lost 6 bases and J lost 1, with 10 bases in between. As DNA, the CDR3 is TGTGCCAGCAGATTCGGGATTTCCTACAATGAGCAGTTCTTC. Protein: CASRFGISYNEQFF.

On this clonotype itself: A much larger clone sits a single nucleotide away, making a read error possible. The rearrangement joins TRBV3-1 to TRBJ2-3; D perhaps matches TRBD2 (5 bases). Trimming took off 5 bases at V and 8 bases at J, with 11 bases between the two ends. The CDR3 length is 12 residues. The germline gives CDR1 LGHDT, CDR2 YNNKEL (reference sequence). The CDR3 sequence is CASSMSLGTQYF. CDR3 nucleotides: TGTGCCAGCAGCATGTCACTAGGTACGCAGTATTTT.

This clonotype was seen ten or more times. The chain joins TRBV6-5 to TRBJ2-1; 11 nucleotides agree with TRBD2. This CDR3 has 16 amino acids. Germline V gene data show CDR1 as MNHEY and CDR2 as SVGAGI. J was trimmed by 9 bases and V by 6 bases; bases with no gene match: 13. The CDR3 reads CASRKLSGGAGGEQFF. CDR3 coding DNA: TGTGCCAGCAGAAAACTTAGCGGGGGGGCCGGGGGTGAGCAGTTCTTC.